One and the same sample provided the 18 T cell receptor beta chains below, sequenced in a study of PD-L1 blockade in urothelial cancer. Libraries were prepared by immunoSEQ multiplex PCR; TCRdb keeps only in-frame clonotypes and omits some of them. The data hold more than 40,000 clones, with approximately 78% observed a single time. The time point was: pretreatment peripheral blood. The sample here was PBMCs, taken around atezolizumab (anti-PD-L1) treatment. Receptors were obtained from a middle-aged man with urothelial cancer.

The chain combines TRBV5-5 with TRBJ1-2; D is possibly TRBD1 (5 bases). There are 14 residues in the CDR3. The V and J ends lost 0 bases and 8 bases respectively, with 14 bases between them. Germline values: CDR1 SGHKS, CDR2 YYEKEE (reference sequence). The CDR3 region has the DNA TGTGCCAGCAGCTTGGCGGGGGGTGACTCCGGCTACACCTTC. Translation gives CASSLAGGDSGYTF.

V and J are TRBV18 and TRBJ1-5; TRBD1 agrees at 8 bases. The CDR3 is 16 residues long. Germline CDR1 KGHSH, CDR2 LQKENI. J gave up 3 bases and V 0 bases, and 4 bases lay outside the gene matches. CDR3 sequence: CASSPPGQANNQPQHF. DNA of the CDR3: TGTGCCAGCTCACCACCGGGACAGGCGAACAATCAGCCCCAGCATTTT. The full variable domain, with the rest looked up from reference TRBV18 and TRBJ1-5, is NAGVMQNPRHLVRRRGQEARLRCSPMKGHSHVYWYRQLPEEGLKFMVYLQKENIIDESGMPKERFSAEFPKEGPSILRIQQVVRGDSAAYFCASSPPGQANNQPQHFGDGTRLSIL.

The chain is built from TRBV9 and TRBJ1-2; 7 nucleotides line up with TRBD1. Germline CDR1 reads SGDLS; CDR2 reads YYNGEE. There are 16 residues in the CDR3. V trimming: 4 bases; J trimming: 1 base; junction bases outside the gene matches: 10. The chain's CDR3 is CASSSQTGIVNYGYTF. The DNA for the CDR3 is TGTGCCAGCAGCTCACAGACAGGGATCGTTAACTATGGCTACACCTTC.

The gene calls are TRBV11-3 and TRBJ2-2; a weak D match, TRBD2 (5 bases). Germline loops: CDR1 SGHNT, CDR2 YENEEA. Trimming took 0 bases from V and 6 from J, leaving 14 bases between them. The CDR3 has 16 amino acids. The CDR3 DNA reads as TGTGCCAGCAGCTTAGAGTTCGGTGGGAGCGCCGGGGAGCTGTTTTTT. It codes for CASSLEFGGSAGELFF.

This sequence joins TRBV11-2 and TRBJ2-1; 9 nucleotides align to TRBD2. With 4 bases clipped from V and 0 bases from J, the junction kept 1 base outside the gene matches. This CDR3 is 15 amino acids long. Germline V CDR1 and CDR2: SGHAT, FQNNGV. The CDR3 DNA sequence: TGTGCCAGCAGCTCGGGACTAGCCTCCTACAATGAGCAGTTCTTC. Its protein product is CASSSGLASYNEQFF.

The CDR3 is CAISEPRGLAGIDEQYF. The CDR3 nucleotides read TGTGCCATCAGTGAGCCTCGCGGACTAGCGGGAATCGACGAGCAGTACTTC. The chain recombines TRBV10-3 with TRBJ2-7, with 12 bases aligning to TRBD2. From germline, CDR1 is ENHRY and CDR2 SYGVKD. V was pared by 2 bases and J by 5 bases, with 10 bases of the junction left unmatched. The CDR3 loop spans 17 amino acids.

The chain joins TRBV5-4 to TRBJ2-3; TRBD2 matches 12 bases. In germline, CDR1 is SGHNT, CDR2 YYREEE (reference sequence). Trimming at V came to 4 bases and at J to 5 bases, leaving 5 bases not matched to a gene. The CDR3 is 15 amino acids. The CDR3 region has the DNA TGTGCCAGCAGCCCTAGCGGGGGGGAGGTAGATACGCAGTATTTT. Translated: CASSPSGGEVDTQYF. Using reference TRBV5-4 and TRBJ2-3 for the parts outside the CDR3, the full variable domain is ETGVTQSPTHLIKTRGQQVTLRCSSQSGHNTVSWYQQALGQGPQFIFQYYREEENGRGNFPPRFSGLQFPNYSSELNVNALELDDSALYLCASSPSGGEVDTQYFGPGTRLTVL.

The chain joins TRBV4-2 to TRBJ1-5; TRBD1 aligns across 9 bases. CDR3 length equals 20 residues. In germline, CDR1 is LGHNA, CDR2 YNFKEQ. V lost 1 base, J lost 0 bases, and 13 bases stayed unmatched. The CDR3 is CASSQAVAVTGGFSNQPQHF. The CDR3 DNA is TGTGCCAGCAGCCAAGCCGTCGCCGTGACAGGGGGATTTAGCAATCAGCCCCAGCATTTT.

V and J are TRBV5-5 and TRBJ2-1, with 7 bases aligning to TRBD2. This CDR3 comprises 14 residues. J lost 3 bases, V lost 4 bases, and 4 bases had no gene match. Germline loops: CDR1 SGHKS, CDR2 YYEKEE (reference sequence). CDR3 loop: CASSAGTNYNEQFF. CDR3 nucleotide sequence: TGTGCCAGCAGCGCCGGGACTAACTACAATGAGCAGTTCTTC.

The chain links TRBV7-9 to TRBJ1-1; 7 positions match TRBD1. Trimming at V came to 1 base and at J to 1 base, leaving 12 bases not matched to a gene. Germline CDR1 reads SEHNR; CDR2 reads FQNEAQ (reference sequence). The CDR3 is 18 amino acids. CDR3 nucleotides: TGTGCCAGCAGCTTAGAAGGGGGCCGCGGTTACGGGAACACTGAAGCTTTCTTT. Residues: CASSLEGGRGYGNTEAFF.

This rearrangement joins TRBV19 to TRBJ2-6, with a weak D call TRBD1 (6 bases). The CDR3 runs to 18 residues. Germline values: CDR1 LNHDA, CDR2 SQIVND (reference sequence). The ends were cut back, 0 bases at V and 0 bases at J, with 12 bases in the middle. CDR3: CASSIEGAQGSGANVLTF. In DNA form, the CDR3 reads TGTGCCAGTAGTATAGAGGGGGCACAGGGCTCTGGGGCCAACGTCCTGACTTTC.

This chain joins TRBV6-4 and TRBJ2-3, with D maybe TRBD1 (6 bases). Germline CDR1 reads MRHNA; CDR2 reads SNTAGT. Trimming removed 2 bases at V and 4 bases at J, with 10 bases between. This CDR3 has 14 amino acids. CDR3 sequence (DNA): TGTGCCAGCAGTGACCTAGGACAGCCAGATACGCAGTATTTT. The encoded protein is CASSDLGQPDTQYF.

The gene calls are TRBV18 and TRBJ1-5; TRBD1 agrees at 9 bases. The V and J ends lost 4 bases and 6 bases, in that order; junction bases with no gene match: 4. CDR3 length: 14 residues. Germline lookup yields CDR1 KGHSH and CDR2 LQKENI. The CDR3 DNA reads as TGTGCCAGCTCACTGCGACAGGGGGGTCAGCCCCAGCATTTT. Its protein is CASSLRQGGQPQHF.

This clone appeared once. The chain links TRBV11-1 to TRBJ2-3; D uncertain. This CDR3 region has 14 residues. The V and J ends lost 5 bases and 0 bases respectively, with 9 bases between them. Germline CDR1 and CDR2: SGHAT and FQDESV (reference sequence). The CDR3 DNA reads as TGTGCCAGCAGCCCAACTACTAGCACAGATACGCAGTATTTT. Encoded protein: CASSPTTSTDTQYF.

This sequence joins TRBV5-1 and TRBJ1-4; 7 nucleotides match TRBD1. The CDR3 is made up of 16 amino acids. Germline CDR1 is SGHRS and CDR2 is YFSETQ. Trimming took 4 bases from V and 5 from J; bases not matched to a gene: 11. The CDR3 DNA reads as TGCGCCAGCAGCCTTAACCCTCAGGGGGGAAATGAAAAACTGTTTTTT. This encodes CASSLNPQGGNEKLFF.

The chain carries TRBV11-2 and TRBJ2-7; 8 positions agree with TRBD2. The trim removed 6 bases at V and 3 bases at J, leaving 10 bases unmatched. The CDR3 loop spans 15 amino acids. Germline CDR1 and CDR2: SGHAT and FQNNGV. CDR3 loop: CASRKSGLAGYEQYF. The CDR3 DNA is TGTGCCAGCAGGAAAAGCGGGCTAGCGGGCTACGAGCAGTACTTC.

The V call is TRBV5-1, the J call TRBJ2-1, with 9 bases aligning to TRBD2. V trimming: 4 bases; J trimming: 6 bases; junction bases outside the gene matches: 11. The CDR3 is 16 amino acids. Looked up from germline, CDR1 is SGHRS and CDR2 is YFSETQ. The CDR3 reads CASSEGGTSLFNEQFF. The CDR3 bases are TGCGCCAGCAGCGAGGGCGGGACTAGCCTCTTCAATGAGCAGTTCTTC.

CDR3 sequence: CATVMGTGLATNEKLFF. In DNA form, the CDR3 reads TGCGCCACCGTAATGGGGACAGGTCTTGCAACTAATGAAAAACTGTTTTTT. The chain is built from TRBV23-1 and TRBJ1-4; TRBD1 matches 8 bases. TRBV23-1 carries the ORF label, with uncertain function. The V segment lost 10 bases and the J segment 0 bases; nucleotides outside the gene matches: 13. This CDR3 is 17 amino acids long.